The T cell receptor beta chain under discussion was sequenced for a study of blood T cells in healthy people across ages. As to this clonotype: Its specificity is unknown.

The study's findings and limits: Naive CD4+ cell counts and diversity both ran higher in long-lived than in aged donors.

The authors ran a second PCR of roughly 7 to 11 cycles using a sample-barcoded 5' primer and a J-beta primer mix. In TCRdb, the 5' RACE reads were re-called with MiXCR into one record per CDR3 protein. Among 1.5 million to 2 million distinct CDR3 sequences listed, roughly 30% were seen once. Trimming stripped 6 bases from V and 4 bases from J, with 14 bases between. The CDR3 contains 14 residues. The sequence came from a woman aged 25 to 39 in good health. The sample was blood. The gene calls are TRBV12-3 or TRBV12-4 and TRBJ2-3, with D uncertain. CDR3: CASRRGVAADTQYF. Here the CDR3 DNA reads TGTGCCAGCAGAAGAGGAGTGGCAGCAGATACGCAGTATTTT.